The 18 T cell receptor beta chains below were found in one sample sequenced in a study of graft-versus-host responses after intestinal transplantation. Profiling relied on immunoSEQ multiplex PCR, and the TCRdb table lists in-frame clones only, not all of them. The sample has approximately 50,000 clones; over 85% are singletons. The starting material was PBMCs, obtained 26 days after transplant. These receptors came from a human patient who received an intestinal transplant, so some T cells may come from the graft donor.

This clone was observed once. This chain's CDR3 is CASSAEGGVTYEQYF. The CDR3 DNA reads as TGTGCCAGCAGCGCAGAAGGCGGGGTTACCTACGAGCAGTACTTC. The chain links TRBV9 to TRBJ2-7; tentative D call: TRBD2 (6 bases). CDR1 is SGDLS, CDR2 YYNGEE, per germline. The CDR3 loop spans 15 amino acids. The V end lost 3 bases, the J end lost 2 bases, and 15 bases lay between the germline ends.

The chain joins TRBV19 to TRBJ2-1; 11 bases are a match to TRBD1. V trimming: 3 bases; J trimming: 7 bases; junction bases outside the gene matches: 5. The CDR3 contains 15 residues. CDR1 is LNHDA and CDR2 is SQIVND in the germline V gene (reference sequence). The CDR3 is CASSMSRDRGNEQFF. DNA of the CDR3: TGTGCCAGTAGTATGAGTCGGGACAGGGGGAATGAGCAGTTCTTC.

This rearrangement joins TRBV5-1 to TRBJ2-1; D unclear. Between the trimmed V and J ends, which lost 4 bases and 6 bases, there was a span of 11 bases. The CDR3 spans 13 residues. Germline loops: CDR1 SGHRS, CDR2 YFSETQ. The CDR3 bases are TGCGCCAGCAGCCTCCCTAGTCCCAATGAGCAGTTCTTC. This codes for CASSLPSPNEQFF.

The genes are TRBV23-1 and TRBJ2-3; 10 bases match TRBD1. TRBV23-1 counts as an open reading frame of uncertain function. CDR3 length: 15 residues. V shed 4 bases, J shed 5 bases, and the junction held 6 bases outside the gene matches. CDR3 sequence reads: CASSRTGTGEDTQYF. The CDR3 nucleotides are TGCGCCAGCAGTCGGACAGGGACAGGGGAAGATACGCAGTATTTT.

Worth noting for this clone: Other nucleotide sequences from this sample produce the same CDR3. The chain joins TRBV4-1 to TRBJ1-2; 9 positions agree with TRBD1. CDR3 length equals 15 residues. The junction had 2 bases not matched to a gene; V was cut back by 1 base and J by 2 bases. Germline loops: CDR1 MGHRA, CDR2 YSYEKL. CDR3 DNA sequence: TGCGCCAGCAGCCAAGGGGACAGGGACAACTATGGCTACACCTTC. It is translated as CASSQGDRDNYGYTF.

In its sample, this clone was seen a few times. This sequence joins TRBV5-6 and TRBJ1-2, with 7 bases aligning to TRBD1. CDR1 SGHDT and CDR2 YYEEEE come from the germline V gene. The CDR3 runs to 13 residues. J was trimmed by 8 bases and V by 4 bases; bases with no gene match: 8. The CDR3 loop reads CASSAGQTRGYTF. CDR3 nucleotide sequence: TGTGCCAGCAGCGCGGGACAGACCCGAGGCTACACCTTC.

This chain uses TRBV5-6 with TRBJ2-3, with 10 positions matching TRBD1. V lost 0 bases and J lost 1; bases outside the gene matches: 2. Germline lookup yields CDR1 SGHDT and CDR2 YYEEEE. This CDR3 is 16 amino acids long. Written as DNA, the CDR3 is TGTGCCAGCAGCTTGGGGGACAGGGGAGGCACAGATACGCAGTATTTT. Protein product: CASSLGDRGGTDTQYF.

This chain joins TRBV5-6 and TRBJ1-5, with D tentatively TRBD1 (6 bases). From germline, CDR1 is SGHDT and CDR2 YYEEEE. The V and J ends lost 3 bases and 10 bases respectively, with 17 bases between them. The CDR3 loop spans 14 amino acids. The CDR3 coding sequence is TGTGCCAGCAGCTCGTGGACAGACAATCGACCCCAGCATTTT. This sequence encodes CASSSWTDNRPQHF.

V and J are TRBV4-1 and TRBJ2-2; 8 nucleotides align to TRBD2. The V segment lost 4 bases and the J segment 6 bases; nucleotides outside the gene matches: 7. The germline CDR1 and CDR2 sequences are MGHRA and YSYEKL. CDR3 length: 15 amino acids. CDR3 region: CASSPPGLESGELFF. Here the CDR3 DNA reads TGCGCCAGCAGCCCTCCGGGACTAGAATCCGGGGAGCTGTTTTTT.

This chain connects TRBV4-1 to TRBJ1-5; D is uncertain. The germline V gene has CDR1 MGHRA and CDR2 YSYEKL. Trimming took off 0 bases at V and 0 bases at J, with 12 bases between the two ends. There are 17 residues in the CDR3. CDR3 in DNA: TGCGCCAGCAGCCAAGAGAGCGCCCTGAATAGCAATCAGCCCCAGCATTTT. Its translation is CASSQESALNSNQPQHF.

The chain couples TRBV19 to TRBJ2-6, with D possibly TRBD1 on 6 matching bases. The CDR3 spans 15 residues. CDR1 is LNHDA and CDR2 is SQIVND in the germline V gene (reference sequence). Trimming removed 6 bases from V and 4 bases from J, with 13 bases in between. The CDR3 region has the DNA TGTGCCAGTAGGGGGGCGGGCCTCGGGGCCAACGTCCTGACTTTC. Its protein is CASRGAGLGANVLTF.

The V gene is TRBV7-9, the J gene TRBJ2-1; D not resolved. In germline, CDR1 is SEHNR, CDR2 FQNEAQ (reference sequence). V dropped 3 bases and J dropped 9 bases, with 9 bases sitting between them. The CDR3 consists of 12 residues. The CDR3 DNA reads TGTGCCAGCAGCTTTGAGATTAGTGAGCAGTTCTTC. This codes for CASSFEISEQFF.

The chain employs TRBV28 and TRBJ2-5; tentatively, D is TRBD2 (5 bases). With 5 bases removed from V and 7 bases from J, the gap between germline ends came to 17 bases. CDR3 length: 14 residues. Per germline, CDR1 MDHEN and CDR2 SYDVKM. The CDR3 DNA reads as TGTGCCAGCAGTCCAGAAGGGTCCCGGGGGACCCAGTACTTC. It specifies CASSPEGSRGTQYF.

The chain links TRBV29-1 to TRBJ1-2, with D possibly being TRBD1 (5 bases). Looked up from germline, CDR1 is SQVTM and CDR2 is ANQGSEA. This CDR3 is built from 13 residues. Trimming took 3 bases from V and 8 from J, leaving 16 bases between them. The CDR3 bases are TGCAGCGTTGAGGGGCCCAGGAAGGAAGGCTACACCTTC. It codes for CSVEGPRKEGYTF.

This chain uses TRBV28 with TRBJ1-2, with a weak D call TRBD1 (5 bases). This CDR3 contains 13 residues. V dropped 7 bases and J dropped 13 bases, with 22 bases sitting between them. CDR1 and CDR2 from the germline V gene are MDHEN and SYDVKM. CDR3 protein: CASTVSGKVPLTF. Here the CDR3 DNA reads TGTGCCAGCACCGTCTCAGGGAAAGTTCCCCTCACCTTC.

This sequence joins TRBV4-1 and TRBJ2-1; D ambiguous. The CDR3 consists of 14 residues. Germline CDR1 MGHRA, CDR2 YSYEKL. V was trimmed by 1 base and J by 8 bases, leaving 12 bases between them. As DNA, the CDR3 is TGCGCCAGCAGCCAAGTTGGCAGTCTGGATGAGCAGTTCTTC. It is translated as CASSQVGSLDEQFF.

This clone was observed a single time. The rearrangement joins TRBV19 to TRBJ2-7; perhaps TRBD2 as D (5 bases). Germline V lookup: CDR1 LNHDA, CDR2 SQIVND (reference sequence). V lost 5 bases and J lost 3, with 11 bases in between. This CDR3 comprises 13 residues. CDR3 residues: CASSASGSYEQYF. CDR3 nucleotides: TGTGCCAGTAGTGCAAGCGGAAGCTACGAGCAGTACTTC.

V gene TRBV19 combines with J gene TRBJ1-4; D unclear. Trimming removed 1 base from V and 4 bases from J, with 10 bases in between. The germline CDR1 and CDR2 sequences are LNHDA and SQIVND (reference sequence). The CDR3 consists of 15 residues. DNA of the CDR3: TGTGCCAGTAGTATAGTCGGCGGCGGTAATGAAAAACTGTTTTTT. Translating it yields CASSIVGGGNEKLFF.